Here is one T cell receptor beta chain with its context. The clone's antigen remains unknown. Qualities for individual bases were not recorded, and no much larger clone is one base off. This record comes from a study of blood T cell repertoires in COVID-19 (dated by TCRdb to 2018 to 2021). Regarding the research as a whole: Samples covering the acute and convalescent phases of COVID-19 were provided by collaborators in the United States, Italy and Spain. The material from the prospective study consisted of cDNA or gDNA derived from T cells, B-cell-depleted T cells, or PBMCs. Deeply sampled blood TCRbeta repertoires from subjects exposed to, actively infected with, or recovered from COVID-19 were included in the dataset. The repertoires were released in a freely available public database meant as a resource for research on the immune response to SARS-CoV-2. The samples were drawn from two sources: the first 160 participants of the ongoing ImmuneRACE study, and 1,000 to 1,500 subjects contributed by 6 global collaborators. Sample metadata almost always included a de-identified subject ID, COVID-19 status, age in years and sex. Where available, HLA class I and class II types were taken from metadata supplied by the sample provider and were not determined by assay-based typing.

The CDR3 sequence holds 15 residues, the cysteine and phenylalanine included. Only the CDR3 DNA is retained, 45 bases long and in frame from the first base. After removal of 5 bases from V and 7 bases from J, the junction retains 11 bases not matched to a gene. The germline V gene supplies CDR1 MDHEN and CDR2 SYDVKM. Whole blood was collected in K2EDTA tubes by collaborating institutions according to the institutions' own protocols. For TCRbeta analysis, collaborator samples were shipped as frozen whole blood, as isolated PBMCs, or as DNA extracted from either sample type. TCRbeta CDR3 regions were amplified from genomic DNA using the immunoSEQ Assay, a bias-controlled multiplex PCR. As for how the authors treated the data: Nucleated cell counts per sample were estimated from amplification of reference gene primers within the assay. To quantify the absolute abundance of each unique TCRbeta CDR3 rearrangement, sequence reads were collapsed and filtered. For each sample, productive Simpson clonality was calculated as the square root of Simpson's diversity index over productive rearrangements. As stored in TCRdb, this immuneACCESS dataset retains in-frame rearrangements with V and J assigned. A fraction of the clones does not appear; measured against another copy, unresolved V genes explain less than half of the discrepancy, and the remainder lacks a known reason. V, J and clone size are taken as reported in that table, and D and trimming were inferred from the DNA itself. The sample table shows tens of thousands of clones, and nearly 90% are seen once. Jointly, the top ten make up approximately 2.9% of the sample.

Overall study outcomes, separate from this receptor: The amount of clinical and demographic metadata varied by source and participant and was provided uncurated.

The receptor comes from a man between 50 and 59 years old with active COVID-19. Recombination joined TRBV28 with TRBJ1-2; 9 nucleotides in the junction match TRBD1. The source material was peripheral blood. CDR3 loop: CASSLRQGGSGGYTF. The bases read TGTGCCAGCAGTCTTCGACAGGGGGGGTCCGGTGGCTACACCTTC.